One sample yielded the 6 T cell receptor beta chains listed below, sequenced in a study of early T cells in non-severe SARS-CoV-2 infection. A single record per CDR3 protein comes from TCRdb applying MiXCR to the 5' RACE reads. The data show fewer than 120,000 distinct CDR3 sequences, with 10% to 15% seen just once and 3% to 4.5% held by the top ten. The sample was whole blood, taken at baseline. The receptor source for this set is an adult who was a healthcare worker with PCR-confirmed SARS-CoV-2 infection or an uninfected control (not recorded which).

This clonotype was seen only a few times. The CDR3 spells CASSYSSRVDTEAFF. CDR3 DNA sequence: TGTGCCAGCAGTTACTCCTCCAGGGTGGACACTGAAGCTTTCTTT. The chain combines TRBV6-5 with TRBJ1-1, with a possible D match to TRBD1 (5 bases). This CDR3 is 15 amino acids long. Deletions cut 0 bases from V and 3 bases from J, with 11 bases between. Germline-derived CDR1 and CDR2 are MNHEY and SVGAGI.

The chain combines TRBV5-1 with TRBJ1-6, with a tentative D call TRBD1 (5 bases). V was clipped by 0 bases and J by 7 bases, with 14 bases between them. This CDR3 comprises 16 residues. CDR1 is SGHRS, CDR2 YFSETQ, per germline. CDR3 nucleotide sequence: TGCGCCAGCAGCTTGGGGGACTCCCTGGGGAATTCACCCCTCCACTTT. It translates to CASSLGDSLGNSPLHF.

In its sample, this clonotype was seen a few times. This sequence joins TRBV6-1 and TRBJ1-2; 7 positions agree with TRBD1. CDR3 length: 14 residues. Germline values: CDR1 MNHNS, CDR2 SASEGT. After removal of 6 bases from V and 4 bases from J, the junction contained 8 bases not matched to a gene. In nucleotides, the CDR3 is TGTGCCAGCAGCCCGACAGGGACAGCCTATGGCTACACCTTC. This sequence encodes CASSPTGTAYGYTF.

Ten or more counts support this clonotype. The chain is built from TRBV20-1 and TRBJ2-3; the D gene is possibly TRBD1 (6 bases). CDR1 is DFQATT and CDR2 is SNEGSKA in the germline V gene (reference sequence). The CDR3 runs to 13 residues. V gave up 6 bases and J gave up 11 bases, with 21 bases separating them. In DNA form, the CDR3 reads TGCAGTGCACGGGACACCAGGACCTGGGGGCAGTATTTT. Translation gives CSARDTRTWGQYF.

The CDR3 loop reads CASSVSWAYNEQFF. The CDR3 DNA reads as TGTGCCAGCAGCGTAAGCTGGGCGTACAATGAGCAGTTCTTC. The V call is TRBV9, the J call TRBJ2-1; the D is unclear. V was clipped by 1 base and J by 4 bases, with 9 bases between them. The germline V gene has CDR1 SGDLS and CDR2 YYNGEE. CDR3 length equals 14 residues. Full variable domain (rest looked up from reference TRBV9 and TRBJ2-1): DSGVTQTPKHLITATGQRVTLRCSPRSGDLSVYWYQQSLDQGLQFLIQYYNGEERAKGNILERFSAQQFPDLHSELNLSSLELGDSALYFCASSVSWAYNEQFFGPGTRLTVL.

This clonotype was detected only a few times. The DNA of the CDR3 is TGTGCCAGCAGTTCTCTTTTTACAGGGGCCCTAGCCAAAAACATTCAGTACTTC. This codes for CASSSLFTGALAKNIQYF. The genes are TRBV28 and TRBJ2-4; 7 bases are shared with TRBD1. V shed 4 bases, J shed 0 bases, and the junction held 12 bases outside the gene matches. CDR1 is MDHEN and CDR2 is SYDVKM in the germline V gene. The CDR3 is made up of 18 amino acids.